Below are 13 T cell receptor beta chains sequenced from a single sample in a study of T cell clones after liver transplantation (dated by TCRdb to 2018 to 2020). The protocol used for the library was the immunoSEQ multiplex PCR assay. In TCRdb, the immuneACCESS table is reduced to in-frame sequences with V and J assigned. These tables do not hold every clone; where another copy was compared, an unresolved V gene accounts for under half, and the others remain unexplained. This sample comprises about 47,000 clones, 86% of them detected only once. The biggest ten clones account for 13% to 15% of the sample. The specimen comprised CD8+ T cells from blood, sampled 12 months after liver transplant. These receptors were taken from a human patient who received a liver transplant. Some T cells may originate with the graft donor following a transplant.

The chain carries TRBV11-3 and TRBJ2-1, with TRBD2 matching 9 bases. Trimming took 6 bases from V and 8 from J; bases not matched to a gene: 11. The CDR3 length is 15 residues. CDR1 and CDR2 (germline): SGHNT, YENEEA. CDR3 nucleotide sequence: TGTGCCAGCAGTTTTAGCGGGAGTGGTGGATATGAGCAGTTCTTC. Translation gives CASSFSGSGGYEQFF.

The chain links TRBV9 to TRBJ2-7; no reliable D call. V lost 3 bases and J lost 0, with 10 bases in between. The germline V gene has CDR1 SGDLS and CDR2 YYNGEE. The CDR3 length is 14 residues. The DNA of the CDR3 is TGTGCCAGCAGCGACGGGCCCCGCTCCTACGAGCAGTACTTC. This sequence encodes CASSDGPRSYEQYF.

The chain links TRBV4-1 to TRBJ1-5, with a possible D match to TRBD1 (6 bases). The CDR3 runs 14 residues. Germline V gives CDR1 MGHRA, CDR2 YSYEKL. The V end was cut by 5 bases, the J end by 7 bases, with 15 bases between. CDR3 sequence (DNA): TGCGCCAGCAGCTTCCCGGGGGCCGGGCAGCCCCAGCATTTT. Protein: CASSFPGAGQPQHF.

The CDR3 protein is CASSYDLTSGRASGYEQYF. DNA of the CDR3: TGCGCCAGCAGCTACGACTTGACTAGCGGGAGGGCCTCTGGGTACGAGCAGTACTTC. The chain recombines TRBV5-1 with TRBJ2-7, with 14 bases that match TRBD2. Losses at the gene ends were 3 bases for V and 4 bases for J; bases not matched to a gene: 15. CDR1 and CDR2 (germline): SGHRS, YFSETQ. The CDR3 runs 19 residues.

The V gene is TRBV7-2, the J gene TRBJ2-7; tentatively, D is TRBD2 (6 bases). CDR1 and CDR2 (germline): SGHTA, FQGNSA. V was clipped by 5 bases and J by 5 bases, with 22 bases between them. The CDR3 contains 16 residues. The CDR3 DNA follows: TGTACCAGCAGCCCCCCTTTCGGAGCGGGCGAAAACGAGCAGTACTTC. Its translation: CTSSPPFGAGENEQYF. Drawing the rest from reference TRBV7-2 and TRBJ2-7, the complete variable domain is GAGVSQSPSNKVTEKGKDVELRCDPISGHTALYWYRQSLGQGLEFLIYFQGNSAPDKSGLPSDRFSAERTGGSVSTLTIQRTQQEDSAVYLCTSSPPFGAGENEQYFGPGTRLTVT.

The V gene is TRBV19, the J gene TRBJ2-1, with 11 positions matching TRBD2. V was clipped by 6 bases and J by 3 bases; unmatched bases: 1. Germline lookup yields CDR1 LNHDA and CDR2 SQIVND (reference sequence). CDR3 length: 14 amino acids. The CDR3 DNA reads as TGTGCCAGTAGAGGGACTAGCGGCTACAATGAGCAGTTCTTC. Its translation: CASRGTSGYNEQFF. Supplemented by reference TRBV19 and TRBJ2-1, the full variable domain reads DGGITQSPKYLFRKEGQNVTLSCEQNLNHDAMYWYRQDPGQGLRLIYYSQIVNDFQKGDIAEGYSVSREKKESFPLTVTSAQKNPTAFYLCASRGTSGYNEQFFGPGTRLTVL.

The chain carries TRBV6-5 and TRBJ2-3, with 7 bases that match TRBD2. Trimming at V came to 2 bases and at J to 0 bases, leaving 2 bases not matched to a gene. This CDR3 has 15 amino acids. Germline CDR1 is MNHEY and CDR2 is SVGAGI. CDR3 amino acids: CASSYGGGSTDTQYF. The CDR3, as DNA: TGTGCCAGCAGTTACGGGGGGGGAAGCACAGATACGCAGTATTTT.

In nucleotides, the CDR3 is TGTGCCAGCAGTGAAAAGGGGGACGCAGATACGCAGTATTTT. Translated, it gives CASSEKGDADTQYF. The chain uses TRBV6-1 and TRBJ2-3, with D possibly matching TRBD1 (6 bases). Germline CDR1 MNHNS, CDR2 SASEGT. The length of the CDR3 is 14 residues. Trimming removed 2 bases from V and 4 bases from J, with 10 bases in between.

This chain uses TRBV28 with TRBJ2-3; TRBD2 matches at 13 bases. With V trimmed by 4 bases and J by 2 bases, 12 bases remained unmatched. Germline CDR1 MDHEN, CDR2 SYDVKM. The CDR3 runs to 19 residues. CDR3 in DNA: TGTGCCAGCAGTTCAAAGAGGACTAGCGGGAGAGGGGTCACAGATACGCAGTATTTT. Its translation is CASSSKRTSGRGVTDTQYF.

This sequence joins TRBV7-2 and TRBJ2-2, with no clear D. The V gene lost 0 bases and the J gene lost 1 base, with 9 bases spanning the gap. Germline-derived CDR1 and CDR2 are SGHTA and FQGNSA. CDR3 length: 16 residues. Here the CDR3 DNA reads TGTGCCAGCAGCTTAGCGGCCAGGATGAACACCGGGGAGCTGTTTTTT. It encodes CASSLAARMNTGELFF.

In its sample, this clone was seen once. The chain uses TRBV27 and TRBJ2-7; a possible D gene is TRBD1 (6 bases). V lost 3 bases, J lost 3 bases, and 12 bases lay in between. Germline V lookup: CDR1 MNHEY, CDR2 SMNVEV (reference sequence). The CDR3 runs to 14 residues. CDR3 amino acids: CASSFSGTHYEQYF. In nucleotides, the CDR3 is TGTGCCAGCAGTTTCTCCGGGACACACTACGAGCAGTACTTC.

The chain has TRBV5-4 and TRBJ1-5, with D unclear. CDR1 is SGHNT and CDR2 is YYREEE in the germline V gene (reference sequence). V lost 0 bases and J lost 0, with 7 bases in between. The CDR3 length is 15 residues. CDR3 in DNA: TGTGCCAGCAGCTTGGGAACTACTAGCAATCAGCCCCAGCATTTT. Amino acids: CASSLGTTSNQPQHF.

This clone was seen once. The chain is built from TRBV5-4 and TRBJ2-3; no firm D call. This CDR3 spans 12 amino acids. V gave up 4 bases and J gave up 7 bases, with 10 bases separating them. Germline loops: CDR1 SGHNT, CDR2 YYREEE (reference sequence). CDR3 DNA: TGTGCCAGCAGCCCCTGGGGTCATACGCAGTATTTT. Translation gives CASSPWGHTQYF.